Listed here is a single TCR beta chain. Sequenced by immunoSEQ multiplex PCR; TCRdb stores in-frame clones only, minus some. The data hold about 110,000 clones, with roughly 90% observed a single time. The sample is drawn from a study of T cell responses to AZD1222 COVID-19 vaccine. The V gene end was trimmed by 3 bases and the J gene end by 6 bases; junction bases not matched to a gene: 4. CDR1 SGHTA and CDR2 FQGNSA come from the germline V gene. CDR3 size: 14 residues. The sequencing here drew on peripheral blood, taken on day 0 of MenACWY control vaccination. The TCR comes from an adult in good health. This chain links TRBV7-2 with TRBJ2-7; 11 bases line up with TRBD2. CDR3 coding DNA: TGTGCCAGCAGCTTTAGCGGGGGGGCCATCGAGCAGTACTTC. Translating gives CASSFSGGAIEQYF.